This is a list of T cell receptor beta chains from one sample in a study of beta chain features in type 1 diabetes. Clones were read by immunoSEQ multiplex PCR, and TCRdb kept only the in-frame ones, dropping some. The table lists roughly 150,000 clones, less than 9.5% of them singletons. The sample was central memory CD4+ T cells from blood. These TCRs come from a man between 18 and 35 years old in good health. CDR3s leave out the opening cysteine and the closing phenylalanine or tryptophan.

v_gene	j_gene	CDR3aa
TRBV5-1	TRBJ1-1	ASSPRTGRDTEAF
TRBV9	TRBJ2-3	ASSVDHSSTDTQY
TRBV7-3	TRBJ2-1	ASALSATPRNEQF
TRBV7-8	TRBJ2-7	ASSLVEAYEQY
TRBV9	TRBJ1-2	ASSVDAGGYGYT
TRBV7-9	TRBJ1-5	ASSEGWGLQPQH
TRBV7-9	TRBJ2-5	ASSLAAGRGTQY
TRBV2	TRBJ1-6	ASSEISGGYNSPLH
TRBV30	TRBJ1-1	AWRGWANTEAF
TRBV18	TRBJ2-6	ASSPGREFSGANVLT
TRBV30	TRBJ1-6	AWSNFNNSPLH
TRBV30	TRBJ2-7	AWRASGNGY
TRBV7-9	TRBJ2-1	ASSSGTSGLAYNEQF
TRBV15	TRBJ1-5	ATSSGQGVIQPQH
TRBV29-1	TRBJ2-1	SVRGRSGGSNEQF
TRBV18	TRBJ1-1	ASSPGTGREAF
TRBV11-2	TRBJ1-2	ASSTGQGYYGYT
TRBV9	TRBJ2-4	ASSVAFGQGGDIQY